The entry below gives a single T cell receptor (beta chain) sequence along with its context. Its antigen is unidentified. Unique molecular identifiers were carried by the TCR beta cDNA libraries. One entry per CDR3 protein, called by TCRdb with MiXCR from the PCR reads. The sample consists of hundreds of thousands of distinct CDR3 sequences, approximately 60% of them appearing once. This sample is drawn from a study of post-analysis software for immune sequencing data. Overall study: Secondary progressive, relapsing-remitting and progressive-relapsing multiple sclerosis were among the included disease courses. General study findings and limits: Co-batched samples clustered tightly together by F measure. Four or five TRBV segments were more frequent in patients than controls; TRBV5-6, TRBV5-1 and TRBV20-1 belonged to this group. Multiple sclerosis patients showed significantly lower normalized Chao1 diversity than controls did.

Per the germline V gene, CDR1 is MNHEY and CDR2 is SMNVEV (reference sequence). This CDR3 has 14 amino acids. Trimming removed 11 bases from V and 0 bases from J; junction bases left unmatched: 6. The chain couples TRBV27 to TRBJ2-4; 8 nucleotides match TRBD2. This sequence was found in a girl aged 2 to 10 with multiple sclerosis. The sequenced sample consisted of blood. The CDR3 sequence: CAFPSGRAKNIQYF. In DNA, the CDR3 is TGTGCCTTTCCCAGCGGGAGAGCCAAAAACATTCAGTACTTC.